This TCR beta chain emerged from a study of T cell changes during pregnancy in multiple sclerosis. Trimming took 8 bases from V and 0 from J; bases not matched to a gene: 7. Germline V gives CDR1 MDHEN, CDR2 SYDVKM. This CDR3 region has 14 residues. The protocol was immunoSEQ multiplex PCR, while the TCRdb copy is restricted to in-frame clones and leaves out a portion. The sample holds about 130,000 clones; roughly 96% are singletons and the top ten take 0.44%. The material sequenced was peripheral blood, taken after pregnancy. The TCR was taken from a female donor with multiple sclerosis, enrolled in a pregnancy study. This chain uses TRBV28 with TRBJ2-7, with 7 positions matching TRBD1. The CDR3 DNA reads TGTGCCAGCTCTTTGACAGGGCCCTCCTACGAGCAGTACTTC. This translates into CASSLTGPSYEQYF.